The 21 T cell receptor beta chains reported below all come from one sample, sequenced in a study of shared clonotypes between healthy human individuals. TCRdb's table, derived via immunoSEQ multiplex PCR, lists solely in-frame clones and lacks some. The sample lists about 960,000 clones; about 80% were seen once. Sequenced input: memory CD4+ T cells sorted from blood. Subset noted: CD45RA-negative fraction. The origin of the receptors is a man younger than 35 in good health.

This clone was observed a handful of times. This chain links TRBV10-3 with TRBJ1-3, with D possibly being TRBD1 (6 bases). The CDR3 length is 15 residues. The V gene's germline CDR1 is ENHRY and CDR2 SYGVKD. V shed 3 bases and J shed 3 bases, with 12 bases lying between them. CDR3 sequence reads: CAISDPGTSGNTIYF. For the CDR3, the DNA is TGTGCCATCAGTGACCCAGGGACAAGTGGAAACACCATATATTTT.

The gene calls are TRBV19 and TRBJ2-3, with 9 nucleotides matching TRBD1. V gave up 6 bases and J gave up 6 bases; unmatched junction bases: 7. Germline V CDR1 and CDR2: LNHDA, SQIVND (reference sequence). The length of the CDR3 is 14 residues. CDR3 amino acids: CASRPQGAGDTQYF. CDR3 coding DNA: TGTGCCAGTAGGCCACAGGGGGCGGGGGATACGCAGTATTTT.

V usage is TRBV28 and J usage is TRBJ2-1, with 7 bases fitting TRBD1. Germline CDR1 MDHEN, CDR2 SYDVKM. Germline trimming cut 7 bases from V and 8 bases from J; bases unmatched to any gene: 14. The CDR3 sequence is 15 residues long. The CDR3 reads CASTTGTALRDEQFF. The CDR3 DNA is TGTGCCAGCACCACCGGGACAGCCCTTAGGGATGAGCAGTTCTTC.

The chain links TRBV7-6 to TRBJ2-2; perhaps TRBD2 as D (6 bases). The V gene's germline CDR1 is SGHVS and CDR2 FNYEAQ. CDR3 length: 16 residues. The V gene lost 2 bases and the J gene lost 4 bases, with 14 bases spanning the gap. The CDR3 sequence: CASSLLGGQSTGELFF. The CDR3, as DNA: TGTGCCAGCAGCTTATTAGGAGGGCAAAGCACCGGGGAGCTGTTTTTT. Complete variable domain (other parts from reference TRBV7-6 and TRBJ2-2): GAGVSQSPRYKVTKRGQDVALRCDPISGHVSLYWYRQALGQGPEFLTYFNYEAQQDKSGLPNDRFSAERPEGSISTLTIQRTEQRDSAMYRCASSLLGGQSTGELFFGEGSRLTVL.

V gene TRBV28 combines with J gene TRBJ2-7; a weak D match, TRBD2 (5 bases). This CDR3 region has 13 residues. Deletions cut 4 bases from V and 3 bases from J, with 10 bases between. The germline CDR1 and CDR2 sequences are MDHEN and SYDVKM. CDR3 in amino acids: CASSYRGDYEQYF. The DNA for the CDR3 is TGTGCCAGCAGTTACCGGGGAGACTACGAGCAGTACTTC.

A remark on this clone: Additional DNA sequences in this sample encode the identical CDR3. The chain recombines TRBV29-1 with TRBJ2-7; D not resolved. This CDR3 has 11 residues. V dropped 0 bases and J dropped 3 bases, with 3 bases sitting between them. Germline assignment: CDR1 SQVTM and CDR2 ANQGSEA. This CDR3 is CSVEDSYEQYF. DNA for the CDR3: TGCAGCGTTGAAGACAGCTACGAGCAGTACTTC.

This clone was recorded once. The chain carries TRBV7-9 and TRBJ2-3; 11 bases match TRBD2. Germline values: CDR1 SEHNR, CDR2 FQNEAQ (reference sequence). The CDR3 contains 16 residues. The V and J ends lost 5 bases and 3 bases, in that order; junction bases with no gene match: 7. CDR3 coding DNA: TGTGCCAGCAGCATTGGGACTAGCGGAAAAACAGATACGCAGTATTTT. It is translated as CASSIGTSGKTDTQYF. The full variable domain, its missing parts supplied by reference TRBV7-9 and TRBJ2-3, is DTGVSQNPRHKITKRGQNVTFRCDPISEHNRLYWYRQTLGQGPEFLTYFQNEAQLEKSRLLSDRFSAERPKGSFSTLEIQRTEQGDSAMYLCASSIGTSGKTDTQYFGPGTRLTVL.

V usage is TRBV19 and J usage is TRBJ2-3; TRBD2 matches at 13 bases. Germline CDR1 reads LNHDA; CDR2 reads SQIVND (reference sequence). CDR3 length equals 17 residues. J lost 7 bases, V lost 1 base, and 8 bases had no gene match. The CDR3 region is CASSIATGTSGIHTQYF. The CDR3 region has the DNA TGTGCCAGTAGTATAGCTACCGGGACTAGCGGGATTCATACGCAGTATTTT.

This chain uses TRBV30 with TRBJ1-3; the match to TRBD1 covers 7 bases. The CDR3 has 17 amino acids. Unmatched junction bases numbered 11, after V lost 3 bases and J lost 0 bases. Germline values: CDR1 GTSNPN, CDR2 SVGIG (reference sequence). This chain's CDR3 is CAWRAAAGQASGNTIYF. CDR3 nucleotide sequence: TGTGCCTGGAGAGCCGCGGCAGGACAGGCCTCTGGAAACACCATATATTTT.

The chain couples TRBV29-1 to TRBJ1-4; 9 positions agree with TRBD1. With V trimmed by 6 bases and J by 6 bases, 8 bases remained unmatched. The germline V gene has CDR1 SQVTM and CDR2 ANQGSEA. This CDR3 region has 14 residues. CDR3 nucleotide sequence: TGCAGCGTCCTATACCGGGACAGGGATGAAAAACTGTTTTTT. Translated, it gives CSVLYRDRDEKLFF.

CDR3: CASSGRNTEAFF. For the CDR3, the DNA is TGTGCCAGCAGTGGCCGGAACACTGAAGCTTTCTTT. The chain joins TRBV27 to TRBJ1-1; D is uncertain. Germline assignment: CDR1 MNHEY and CDR2 SMNVEV (reference sequence). The CDR3 loop spans 12 amino acids. Trimming pared 5 bases from V and 1 base from J, leaving 5 bases between.

V gene TRBV27 combines with J gene TRBJ1-6, with D hard to call. CDR1 MNHEY and CDR2 SMNVEV come from the germline V gene (reference sequence). CDR3 length: 15 amino acids. Trimming cost V 2 bases and J 4 bases, with 9 bases left between them. The DNA for the CDR3 is TGTGCCAGCAGTTTAGGGCAGATTTATAATTCACCCCTCCACTTT. It specifies CASSLGQIYNSPLHF.

Here the CDR3 reads CASRYQNTEAFF. In DNA, the CDR3 is TGTGCCAGCAGATATCAGAACACTGAAGCTTTCTTT. The chain combines TRBV6-5 with TRBJ1-1; D gene ambiguous. The germline V gene has CDR1 MNHEY and CDR2 SVGAGI. Trimming pared 6 bases from V and 1 base from J, leaving 6 bases between. The CDR3 sequence is 12 residues long.

The chain employs TRBV19 and TRBJ1-4; 7 bases match TRBD1. The CDR3 spans 13 residues. J gave up 10 bases and V 5 bases, and 7 bases lay outside the gene matches. Germline V CDR1 and CDR2: LNHDA, SQIVND (reference sequence). CDR3 in amino acids: CASSQGDRAKLFF. CDR3 coding DNA: TGTGCCAGTAGTCAGGGGGATAGAGCAAAACTGTTTTTT.

The chain carries TRBV5-1 and TRBJ2-5, with 7 bases lining up with TRBD1. CDR3 length: 16 amino acids. Germline CDR1 is SGHRS and CDR2 is YFSETQ. With V trimmed by 1 base and J by 5 bases, 11 bases remained unmatched. The DNA for the CDR3 is TGCGCCAGCAGCTTGACAGGGGAATTACGACAGGAGACCCAGTACTTC. Amino acid sequence: CASSLTGELRQETQYF.

The CDR3 is CASSQVHWEGQPQHF. DNA for the CDR3: TGCGCCAGCAGCCAAGTTCACTGGGAGGGTCAGCCCCAGCATTTT. The V gene is TRBV4-1, the J gene TRBJ1-5; D is ambiguous. This CDR3 has 15 amino acids. V lost 1 base and J 6 bases, leaving 13 bases between the germline ends. Germline lookup yields CDR1 MGHRA and CDR2 YSYEKL.

Remarks on this clone: Other DNA sequences in the same sample also yield this CDR3. The V and J genes are TRBV20-1 and TRBJ1-2; no clear D gene. V was clipped by 6 bases and J by 6 bases, with 8 bases between them. The CDR3 spans 10 residues. Germline V gene lookup returns CDR1 DFQATT and CDR2 SNEGSKA (reference sequence). CDR3 nucleotides: TGCAGTGCAGGTAGAGATGGCTACACCTTC. It encodes CSAGRDGYTF.

The chain joins TRBV29-1 to TRBJ2-7; D is unresolved. Trimming pared 1 base from V and 7 bases from J, leaving 11 bases between. The CDR3 totals 12 residues. CDR1 is SQVTM, CDR2 ANQGSEA, per germline. CDR3 sequence reads: CSVEGFTREQYF. Written as DNA, the CDR3 is TGCAGCGTTGAAGGGTTTACGAGGGAGCAGTACTTC.

The chain combines TRBV7-8 with TRBJ1-5; 11 nucleotides agree with TRBD1. The CDR3 has 14 residues. CDR1 is SGHVS, CDR2 FQNEAQ, per germline. V was pared by 6 bases and J by 6 bases, with 4 bases of the junction left unmatched. In DNA form, the CDR3 reads TGTGCCAGCAGTGGACAGGGGGCAGGTCAGCCCCAGCATTTT. Translation gives CASSGQGAGQPQHF.

This clone has a handful of counts. This chain joins TRBV7-9 and TRBJ1-1; D gene unclear. Trimming took off 3 bases at V and 4 bases at J, with 12 bases between the two ends. The germline gives CDR1 SEHNR, CDR2 FQNEAQ (reference sequence). This CDR3 comprises 14 residues. Here the CDR3 reads CASSFPGVGTEAFF. CDR3 coding DNA: TGTGCCAGCAGCTTTCCCGGGGTGGGCACTGAAGCTTTCTTT. The whole variable domain, remainder taken from reference TRBV7-9 and TRBJ1-1, is DTGVSQNPRHKITKRGQNVTFRCDPISEHNRLYWYRQTLGQGPEFLTYFQNEAQLEKSRLLSDRFSAERPKGSFSTLEIQRTEQGDSAMYLCASSFPGVGTEAFFGQGTRLTVV.

This chain links TRBV5-1 with TRBJ2-5; 9 bases agree with TRBD2. With 6 bases clipped from V and 2 bases from J, the junction kept 5 bases outside the gene matches. The length of the CDR3 is 14 residues. The V gene's germline CDR1 is SGHRS and CDR2 YFSETQ. DNA of the CDR3: TGCGCCAGCAAAAGCGGGGGGACACAAGAGACCCAGTACTTC. This encodes CASKSGGTQETQYF.